This record concerns one TCR beta chain sequence. Its antigen has not been determined. No clone much larger than this one lies a single base away; base qualities are absent. The collaborating institutions used their own protocols to collect whole blood in K2EDTA tubes. For TCRbeta analysis, collaborators shipped samples in one of three forms: frozen whole blood, isolated PBMCs, or DNA extracted from either of those sample types. Inclusive of the bounding cysteine and phenylalanine, the CDR3 is 15 residues long. Just CDR3 DNA is preserved here, 45 bases in frame from base 1. The germline V gene encodes CDR1 SGHVS and CDR2 FQNEAQ. V lost 5 bases and J lost 1 base; the stretch between them is 9 bases long. The sample originates from a study of blood T cell repertoires in COVID-19 (dated by TCRdb to 2018 to 2020). Study-wide context: Samples covering the acute and convalescent phases of COVID-19 were provided by collaborators in the United States, Italy and Spain. The samples were drawn from the first 160 participants of the ongoing ImmuneRACE study and from 1,254 subjects provided by 6 global collaborators. Nearly every sample came with metadata listing a de-identified subject ID, COVID-19 status, age in years and sex. The dataset comprised deeply sampled blood TCRbeta repertoires from subjects exposed to, actively infected with, or recovered from COVID-19. The repertoires were made available in a free public database intended to serve as a resource for research on the immune response to SARS-CoV-2. HLA class I and class II types, where available, came from metadata supplied by the sample provider rather than from assay-based typing. The prospective study material was composed of cDNA or gDNA derived from T cells, B-cell-depleted T cells, or PBMCs. Results the study describes overall, beyond this receptor: The amount of clinical and demographic metadata varied by source and participant and was provided uncurated.

TCRbeta CDR3 regions were amplified from genomic DNA by means of the immunoSEQ Assay, a bias-controlled multiplex PCR. The authors processed their data as follows. Nucleated cell counts per sample were estimated from amplification of reference gene primers within the assay. To quantify the absolute abundance of each unique TCRbeta CDR3 rearrangement, sequence reads were collapsed and filtered. For each sample, productive Simpson clonality was calculated as the square root of Simpson's diversity index over productive rearrangements. Imported from immuneACCESS, the table was reduced by TCRdb to in-frame sequences with V and J called. These copies leave out some clones; in studies compared against another copy, an unresolved V gene accounts for under half, and the cause of the remainder is not known. V and J calls and clone size are given by that table; D and trimming were obtained from the DNA. For this sample the table gives some 150,000 clones, of which more than 75% were detected only once. The ten biggest clones cover around 2.2% of the sample.

Recombination linked TRBV7-8 to TRBJ1-6; TRBD1 is a weak D gene call, 5 bases matching. Input material: peripheral blood. This TCR derives from an older man with acute or convalescent COVID-19. The CDR3 here reads CASSPGESYNSPLHF. The DNA is as follows: TGTGCCAGCAGCCCGGGGGAGTCCTATAATTCACCCCTCCACTTT.